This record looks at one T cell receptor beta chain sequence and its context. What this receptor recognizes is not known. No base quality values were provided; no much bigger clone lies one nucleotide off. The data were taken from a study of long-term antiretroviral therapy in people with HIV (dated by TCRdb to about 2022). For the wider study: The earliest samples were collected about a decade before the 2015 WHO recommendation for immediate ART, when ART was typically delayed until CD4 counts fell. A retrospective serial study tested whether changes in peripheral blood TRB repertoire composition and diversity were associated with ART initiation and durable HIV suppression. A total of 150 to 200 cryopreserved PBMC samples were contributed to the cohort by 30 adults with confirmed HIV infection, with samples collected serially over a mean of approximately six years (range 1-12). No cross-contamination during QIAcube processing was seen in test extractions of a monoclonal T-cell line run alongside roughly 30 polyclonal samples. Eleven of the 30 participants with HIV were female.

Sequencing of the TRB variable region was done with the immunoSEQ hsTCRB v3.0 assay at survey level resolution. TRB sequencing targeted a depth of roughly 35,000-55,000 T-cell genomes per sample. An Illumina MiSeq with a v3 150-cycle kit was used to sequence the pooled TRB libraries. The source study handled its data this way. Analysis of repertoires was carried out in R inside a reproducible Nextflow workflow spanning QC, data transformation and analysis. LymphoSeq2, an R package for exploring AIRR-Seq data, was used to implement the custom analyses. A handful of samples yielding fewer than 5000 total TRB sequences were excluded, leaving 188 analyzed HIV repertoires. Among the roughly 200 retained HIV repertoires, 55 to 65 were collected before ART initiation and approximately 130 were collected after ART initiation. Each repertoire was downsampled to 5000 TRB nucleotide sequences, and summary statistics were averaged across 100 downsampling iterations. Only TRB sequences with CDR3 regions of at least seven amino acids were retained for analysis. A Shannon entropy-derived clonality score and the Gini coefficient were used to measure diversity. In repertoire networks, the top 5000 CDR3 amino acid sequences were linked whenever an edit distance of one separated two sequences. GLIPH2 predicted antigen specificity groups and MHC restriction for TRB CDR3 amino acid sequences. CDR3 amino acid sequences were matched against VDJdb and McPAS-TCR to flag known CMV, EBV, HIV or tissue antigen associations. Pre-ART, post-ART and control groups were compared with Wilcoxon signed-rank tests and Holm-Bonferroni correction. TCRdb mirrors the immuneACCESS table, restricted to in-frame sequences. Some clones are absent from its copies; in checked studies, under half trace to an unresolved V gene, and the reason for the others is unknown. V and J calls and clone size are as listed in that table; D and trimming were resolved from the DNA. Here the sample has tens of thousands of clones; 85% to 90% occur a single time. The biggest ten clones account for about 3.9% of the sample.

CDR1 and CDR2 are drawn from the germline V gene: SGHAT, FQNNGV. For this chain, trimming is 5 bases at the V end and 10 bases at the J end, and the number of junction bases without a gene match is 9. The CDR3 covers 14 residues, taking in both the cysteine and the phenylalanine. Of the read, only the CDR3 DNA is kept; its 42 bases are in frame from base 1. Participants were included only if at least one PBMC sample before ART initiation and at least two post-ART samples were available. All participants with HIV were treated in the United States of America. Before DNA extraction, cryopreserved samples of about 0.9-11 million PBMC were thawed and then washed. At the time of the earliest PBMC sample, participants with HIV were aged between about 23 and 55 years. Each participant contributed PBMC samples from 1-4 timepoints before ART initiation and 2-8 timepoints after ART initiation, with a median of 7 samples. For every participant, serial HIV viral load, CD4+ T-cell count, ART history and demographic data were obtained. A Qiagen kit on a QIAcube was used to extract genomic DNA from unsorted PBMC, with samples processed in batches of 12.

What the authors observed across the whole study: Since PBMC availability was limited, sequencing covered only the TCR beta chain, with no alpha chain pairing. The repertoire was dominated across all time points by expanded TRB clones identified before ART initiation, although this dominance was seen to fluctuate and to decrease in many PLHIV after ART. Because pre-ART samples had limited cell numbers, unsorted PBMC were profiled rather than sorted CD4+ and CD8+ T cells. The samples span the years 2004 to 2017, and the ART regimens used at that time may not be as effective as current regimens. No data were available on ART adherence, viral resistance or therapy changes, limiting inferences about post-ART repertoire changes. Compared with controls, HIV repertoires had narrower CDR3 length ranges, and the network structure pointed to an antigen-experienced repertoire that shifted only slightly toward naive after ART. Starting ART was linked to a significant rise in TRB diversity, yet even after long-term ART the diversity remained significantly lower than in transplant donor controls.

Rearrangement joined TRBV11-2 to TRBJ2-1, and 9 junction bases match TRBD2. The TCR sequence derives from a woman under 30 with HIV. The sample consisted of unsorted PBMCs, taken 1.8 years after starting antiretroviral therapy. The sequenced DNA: TGTGCCAGCAGCCGATTGTCTAGCGGGAACGAGCAGTTCTTC. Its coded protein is CASSRLSSGNEQFF.